The 17 T cell receptor beta chains reported below all come from one sample, sequenced in a study of shared clonotypes between healthy human individuals. Method: immunoSEQ multiplex PCR; TCRdb's copy keeps in-frame clones and lacks some. The sample has over a million clones, 78% seen once. What was sequenced was memory CD4+ T cells from PBMCs. Subset: CD45RA-negative fraction. These receptors all stem from a man aged 18 to 30 in good health. Some clones in this sample may be carry-over from other donors' samples.

This clone is a singleton in its sample. The V call is TRBV28, the J call TRBJ2-7, with TRBD1 identical over 9 bases. Germline V gene sequence: CDR1 MDHEN, CDR2 SYDVKM. This CDR3 is 16 amino acids long. Losses at the gene ends were 6 bases for V and 4 bases for J; bases not matched to a gene: 13. The CDR3 protein is CASRSMPGQGRYEQYF. The CDR3 bases are TGTGCCAGCAGATCAATGCCGGGACAGGGTCGGTACGAGCAGTACTTC.

This clone was picked up one time. This chain uses TRBV7-3 with TRBJ2-3, with 9 bases identical to TRBD1. Germline V CDR1 and CDR2: SGHTA, FQGTGA. There are 16 residues in the CDR3. With V trimmed by 5 bases and J by 0 bases, 6 bases remained unmatched. The CDR3, as DNA: TGTGCCAGCAGCCCCGGGACAGGGACTAGCACAGATACGCAGTATTTT. Encoded protein: CASSPGTGTSTDTQYF.

V is TRBV19 and J is TRBJ2-5, with D unresolved. Looked up from germline, CDR1 is LNHDA and CDR2 is SQIVND (reference sequence). V dropped 10 bases and J dropped 2 bases, with 14 bases sitting between them. The CDR3 totals 13 residues. Written as DNA, the CDR3 is TGTGCCACCTCGTCGGGTTCTCAAGAGACCCAGTACTTC. This codes for CATSSGSQETQYF.

This clone was counted ten times or more. The V gene is TRBV20-1, the J gene TRBJ2-4; possibly TRBD1 or TRBD2 for D (5 bases each). Per the germline V gene, CDR1 is DFQATT and CDR2 is SNEGSKA (reference sequence). The CDR3 covers 10 residues. The ends were cut back, 6 bases at V and 15 bases at J, with 15 bases in the middle. DNA of the CDR3: TGCAGTGCCCGAGAGGGGCCCGTGTACTTC. It encodes CSAREGPVYF.

This clone was observed a few times. The rearrangement links TRBV7-8 to TRBJ1-5; TRBD1 aligns across 9 bases. CDR1 SGHVS and CDR2 FQNEAQ come from the germline V gene. This CDR3 has 14 residues. V trimming: 7 bases; J trimming: 7 bases; junction bases outside the gene matches: 8. The CDR3 DNA reads TGTGCCAGCACCCGATCGGACAGGGGACAGCCCCAGCATTTT. It is translated as CASTRSDRGQPQHF.

This clone was observed a handful of times. The chain links TRBV5-1 to TRBJ2-1; 11 positions agree with TRBD2. The V gene end was trimmed by 5 bases and the J gene end by 10 bases; junction bases not matched to a gene: 11. CDR3 length equals 15 residues. Germline V gene sequence: CDR1 SGHRS, CDR2 YFSETQ. This CDR3 is CASRGVAGGPGEQFF. The CDR3 DNA reads TGCGCCAGCAGAGGGGTAGCGGGAGGGCCGGGGGAGCAGTTCTTC. The whole variable domain, remainder taken from reference TRBV5-1 and TRBJ2-1, is KAGVTQTPRYLIKTRGQQVTLSCSPISGHRSVSWYQQTPGQGLQFLFEYFSETQRNKGNFPGRFSGRQFSNSRSEMNVSTLELGDSALYLCASRGVAGGPGEQFFGPGTRLTVL.

The rearrangement uses TRBV7-2 and TRBJ2-2, with 7 bases fitting TRBD1. The CDR3 has 15 amino acids. V trimming: 4 bases; J trimming: 5 bases; junction bases outside the gene matches: 7. Germline CDR1 reads SGHTA; CDR2 reads FQGNSA. The CDR3: CASSSQGRGTGELFF. The CDR3 DNA sequence: TGTGCCAGCAGCTCACAGGGGCGAGGAACCGGGGAGCTGTTTTTT.

This rearrangement joins TRBV29-1 to TRBJ1-2; the D is unclear. Germline V lookup: CDR1 SQVTM, CDR2 ANQGSEA. Trimming took off 3 bases at V and 5 bases at J, with 10 bases between the two ends. This CDR3 is 12 amino acids long. This CDR3 is CSVDRLMYGYTF. CDR3 DNA sequence: TGCAGCGTTGATAGATTAATGTATGGCTACACCTTC.

The CDR3 here is CASSSQGNTGELFF. In DNA, the CDR3 is TGTGCCAGCAGCTCTCAAGGGAACACCGGGGAGCTGTTTTTT. J is TRBJ2-2 and V is TRBV7-6, with D unresolved. The CDR3 loop spans 14 amino acids. CDR1 and CDR2 (germline): SGHVS, FNYEAQ. With 4 bases removed from V and 1 base from J, the gap between germline ends came to 7 bases.

The chain is built from TRBV4-1 and TRBJ1-3; D perhaps matches TRBD1 (6 bases). The CDR3 covers 19 residues. V dropped 1 base and J dropped 0 bases, with 19 bases sitting between them. The V gene's germline CDR1 is MGHRA and CDR2 YSYEKL. CDR3 nucleotides: TGCGCCAGCAGCCAAGGGCCCGGGGGCTCCCCTCTCTCTGGAAACACCATATATTTT. Amino acids: CASSQGPGGSPLSGNTIYF.

The gene calls are TRBV5-5 and TRBJ1-5; D might be TRBD1 (5 bases). Germline CDR1 reads SGHKS; CDR2 reads YYEKEE (reference sequence). V lost 0 bases to trimming and J lost 5 bases, with 12 bases between them. This CDR3 contains 15 residues. The CDR3 reads CASSLDRPRDQPQHF. The CDR3 DNA reads as TGTGCCAGCAGCTTGGACAGGCCAAGGGATCAGCCCCAGCATTTT.

This chain links TRBV28 with TRBJ1-1; D is unresolved. Trimming removed 6 bases from V and 1 base from J, with 12 bases in between. This CDR3 spans 14 amino acids. In germline, CDR1 is MDHEN, CDR2 SYDVKM. This CDR3 is CASRDATANTEAFF. The CDR3 DNA sequence: TGTGCCAGCAGGGACGCCACTGCGAACACTGAAGCTTTCTTT.

The J gene is TRBJ1-4, the V gene TRBV19, with D hard to call. The germline V gene has CDR1 LNHDA and CDR2 SQIVND (reference sequence). Trimming left V 5 bases short and J 8 bases short, with 12 bases between. The CDR3 is 13 residues long. The CDR3 protein is CASSLQLEEKLFF. The DNA of the CDR3 is TGTGCCAGTAGTCTTCAACTGGAGGAAAAACTGTTTTTT.

V gene TRBV27 combines with J gene TRBJ2-3; D is perhaps TRBD1 (6 bases). The V gene's germline CDR1 is MNHEY and CDR2 SMNVEV (reference sequence). The CDR3 consists of 16 residues. Trimming shortened V by 4 bases and J by 1 base, and 15 bases separated the two germline ends. For the CDR3, the DNA is TGTGCCAGCAGTTCATACAGAGAGGGGGGCACAGATACGCAGTATTTT. Protein sequence: CASSSYREGGTDTQYF.

Comment on this clone: This sample also contains other DNA sequences that code for the same CDR3. The rearrangement links TRBV5-1 to TRBJ1-5; D uncertain. The CDR3 runs to 13 residues. Per the germline V gene, CDR1 is SGHRS and CDR2 is YFSETQ. Trimming pared 0 bases from V and 5 bases from J, leaving 6 bases between. The CDR3 reads CASSLAGDQPQHF. CDR3 nucleotides: TGCGCCAGCAGCTTGGCCGGGGATCAGCCCCAGCATTTT.

The rearrangement uses TRBV2 and TRBJ2-7; 7 nucleotides line up with TRBD1. The CDR3 covers 13 residues. The germline V gene encodes CDR1 SNHLY and CDR2 FYNNEI. Losses at the gene ends were 5 bases for V and 4 bases for J; bases not matched to a gene: 5. The CDR3 region has the DNA TGTGCCAGCAGTACCCAACAGGGGTACGAGCAGTACTTC. This translates into CASSTQQGYEQYF.

The V call is TRBV30, the J call TRBJ1-3; TRBD1 matches at 10 bases. The CDR3 loop spans 14 amino acids. J lost 6 bases, V lost 4 bases, and 6 bases had no gene match. Germline V gene data show CDR1 as GTSNPN and CDR2 as SVGIG (reference sequence). Written as DNA, the CDR3 is TGTGCCTGGAAGAGACAGGGGGCAGAAAACACCATATATTTT. Translation gives CAWKRQGAENTIYF.